This T cell receptor (beta chain) originates from a study of blood T cell repertoires in COVID-19. Study-wide background: Sources were T cells, B-cell-depleted T cells, or PBMCs; the material itself was cDNA or gDNA.

Sequencing was performed with immunoSEQ multiplex PCR; in TCRdb, only in-frame clones are kept and a portion is missing. Of more than 200,000 clones in the sample, approximately 80% are singletons; the top ten hold about 5.3%. This CDR3 has 16 residues. J was trimmed by 4 bases and V by 10 bases; bases with no gene match: 12. Germline CDR1 reads MDHEN; CDR2 reads SYDVKM. This chain joins TRBV28 and TRBJ2-3; 12 nucleotides match TRBD2. The receptor comes from a woman older than 75 with active or convalescent COVID-19. The sequenced sample consisted of peripheral blood. The CDR3 DNA sequence: TGTGCCACCTCGAGACCGACTAGCGGGGGATCAGATACGCAGTATTTT. It codes for CATSRPTSGGSDTQYF.